A selection of T cell receptor beta chains follows, all from one sample in a study of CD4+ T cells in melanoma. Some clones are missing from TCRdb's copy, which holds only in-frame ones; the method was immunoSEQ multiplex PCR. Here the sample spans approximately 12,000 clones, roughly 66% being singletons. Sequencing was carried out using cells from a culture (not recorded whether cultured in vitro). These receptor sequences come from a human donor with melanoma. The CDR3 runs from the conserved cysteine through the conserved F or W. Each record gives: CDR3 length, D gene, J gene, clone size, V gene, CDR3 DNA, CDR3 protein. D genes are given only for firm matches. Some rows have no size entry. The others give once, few or many, or a class for an expanded clone.

CDR3 length: 15
D gene: TRBD1
J gene: TRBJ2-5
clone size: .
V gene: TRBV7-3
CDR3 DNA: TGTGCCAGCAGCTTAACGGGACAGGGTGGGGAGACCCAGTACTTC
CDR3 protein: CASSLTGQGGETQYF

CDR3 length: 11
D gene: .
J gene: TRBJ1-2
clone size: once
V gene: TRBV6-6
CDR3 DNA: TGTGCCAGCTCACTTGTCTATGGCTACACCTTC
CDR3 protein: CASSLVYGYTF

CDR3 length: 13
D gene: .
J gene: TRBJ2-1
clone size: .
V gene: TRBV5-1
CDR3 DNA: TGCGCCAGCAGCTTGGCAGGGAGTGACGAGCAGTTCTTC
CDR3 protein: CASSLAGSDEQFF

CDR3 length: 12
D gene: .
J gene: TRBJ1-2
clone size: few
V gene: TRBV7-2
CDR3 DNA: TGTGCCAGCAGCGCAGCTAACGGACGCTACACCTTC
CDR3 protein: CASSAANGRYTF

CDR3 length: 13
D gene: .
J gene: TRBJ1-5
clone size: once
V gene: TRBV6-6
CDR3 DNA: TGTGCCAGCAGTTACTTAGAGAATCAGCCCCAGCATTTT
CDR3 protein: CASSYLENQPQHF

CDR3 length: 17
D gene: TRBD2
J gene: TRBJ2-3
clone size: .
V gene: TRBV5-1
CDR3 DNA: TGCGCCAGCTCCCTCTTGACTAGCGGGAGTAACACAGATACGCAGTATTTT
CDR3 protein: CASSLLTSGSNTDTQYF

CDR3 length: 16
D gene: .
J gene: TRBJ2-6
clone size: .
V gene: TRBV27
CDR3 DNA: TGTGCCAGCAGTTTCTCCTGGGGCGCCGGGGCCAACGTCCTGACTTTC
CDR3 protein: CASSFSWGAGANVLTF

CDR3 length: 14
D gene: TRBD1
J gene: TRBJ1-6
clone size: few
V gene: TRBV6-4
CDR3 DNA: TGTGCCACCAAGGGGAAGGGGGCAAATTCACCCCTCCACTTT
CDR3 protein: CATKGKGANSPLHF

CDR3 length: 14
D gene: TRBD1
J gene: TRBJ1-2
clone size: .
V gene: TRBV6-1
CDR3 DNA: TGTGCCAGCAGTGGACAGGGGGCGTTGGGTGGCTACACCTTC
CDR3 protein: CASSGQGALGGYTF

CDR3 length: 15
D gene: TRBD1
J gene: TRBJ2-7
clone size: few
V gene: TRBV10-1
CDR3 DNA: TGCGCCAGCAGTGACCGCACAGGGGTAATGAACGAGCAGTACTTC
CDR3 protein: CASSDRTGVMNEQYF

CDR3 length: 16
D gene: .
J gene: TRBJ1-1
clone size: .
V gene: TRBV18
CDR3 DNA: TGTGCCAGCTCACCGACTCCAGGGGATCGGTCCACTGAAGCTTTCTTT
CDR3 protein: CASSPTPGDRSTEAFF

CDR3 length: 15
D gene: .
J gene: TRBJ2-2
clone size: .
V gene: TRBV23-1
CDR3 DNA: TGCGCCAGCACCCAGGGGGGACCTACACCCGGGGAGCTGTTTTTT
CDR3 protein: CASTQGGPTPGELFF

CDR3 length: 15
D gene: .
J gene: TRBJ2-7
clone size: few
V gene: TRBV5-6
CDR3 DNA: TGTGCCAGCAGCAAACTGGGTAGCCGGGCCTACGAGCAGTACTTC
CDR3 protein: CASSKLGSRAYEQYF

CDR3 length: 16
D gene: .
J gene: TRBJ1-5
clone size: .
V gene: TRBV19
CDR3 DNA: TGTGCCAGTAGTCTAAGGACAGCGTTGGGCAATCAGCCCCAGCATTTT
CDR3 protein: CASSLRTALGNQPQHF

CDR3 length: 15
D gene: .
J gene: TRBJ1-5
clone size: .
V gene: TRBV30
CDR3 DNA: TGTGCCTGGAGGGGCGGGGGAGTTAGCAATCAGCCCCAGCATTTT
CDR3 protein: CAWRGGGVSNQPQHF

CDR3 length: 15
D gene: TRBD1
J gene: TRBJ1-1
clone size: .
V gene: TRBV18
CDR3 DNA: TGTGCCAGCTCACCACGGACAGGGGAGAACACTGAAGCTTTCTTT
CDR3 protein: CASSPRTGENTEAFF

CDR3 length: 16
D gene: TRBD2
J gene: TRBJ2-2
clone size: .
V gene: TRBV4-1
CDR3 DNA: TGCGCCAGCAGATTCGGACTAGCGCTGAACACCGGGGAGCTGTTTTTT
CDR3 protein: CASRFGLALNTGELFF

CDR3 length: 16
D gene: .
J gene: TRBJ2-7
clone size: .
V gene: TRBV6-1
CDR3 DNA: TGTGCCAGCAGTGAGACAGGGTTAGGGGACTTTTACGAGCAGTACTTC
CDR3 protein: CASSETGLGDFYEQYF

CDR3 length: 13
D gene: .
J gene: TRBJ2-7
clone size: .
V gene: TRBV2
CDR3 DNA: TGTGCCAGCATCCAGGGCATCTCCTACGAGCAGTACTTC
CDR3 protein: CASIQGISYEQYF

CDR3 length: 16
D gene: .
J gene: TRBJ2-3
clone size: .
V gene: TRBV21-1
CDR3 DNA: TGTGCCAGCGATAAGAGAACACGGGGGAGGGCAGATACGCAGTATTTT
CDR3 protein: CASDKRTRGRADTQYF

CDR3 length: 14
D gene: .
J gene: TRBJ2-3
clone size: .
V gene: TRBV5-1
CDR3 DNA: TGCGCCAGCAGCTCGGGGGGCGGGGAAGATACGCAGTATTTT
CDR3 protein: CASSSGGGEDTQYF

CDR3 length: 15
D gene: .
J gene: TRBJ2-2
clone size: .
V gene: TRBV5-1
CDR3 DNA: TGCGCCAGCAGCTCGTTACCGGGGGACACCGGGGAGCTGTTTTTT
CDR3 protein: CASSSLPGDTGELFF

CDR3 length: 14
D gene: .
J gene: TRBJ2-2
clone size: .
V gene: TRBV9
CDR3 DNA: TGTGCCAGCAGCGTAGACTTACCTCCCGGGGAGCTGTTTTTT
CDR3 protein: CASSVDLPPGELFF

CDR3 length: 16
D gene: .
J gene: TRBJ2-2
clone size: .
V gene: TRBV7-3
CDR3 DNA: TGTGCCAGCAGCTTACTTCCGACACTGAACACCGGGGAGCTGTTTTTT
CDR3 protein: CASSLLPTLNTGELFF

CDR3 length: 13
D gene: .
J gene: TRBJ1-1
clone size: .
V gene: TRBV18
CDR3 DNA: TGTGCCAGCTCACCACAGCAAGAGGCTGAAGCTTTCTTT
CDR3 protein: CASSPQQEAEAFF

CDR3 length: 13
D gene: .
J gene: TRBJ2-3
clone size: .
V gene: TRBV4-1
CDR3 DNA: TGCGCCAGCAGCCCTCTGGGCACAGATACGCAGTATTTT
CDR3 protein: CASSPLGTDTQYF